This note documents a single TCR beta chain sequence. The antigen is not known. The sample comes from a study of vaccination effects on CD4 cells after COVID-19. Per the germline V gene, CDR1 is MNHEY and CDR2 is SVGAGI. This CDR3 region has 12 residues. The trim removed 6 bases at V and 5 bases at J, leaving 3 bases unmatched. Profiled with immunoSEQ multiplex PCR; TCRdb holds only in-frame clones, not every one. The sample lists roughly 63,000 clones, roughly 80% occurring once. After expansion with viral peptide pools in the ViraFEST assay, antigen-specific CD4+ T cells were sequenced. Upon completion of 10 to 11 days in culture, CD4+ T cells were isolated. Vaccinated recipients, who were negative for nucleocapsid antibodies, had no history of SARS-CoV-2 infection. Cultivation was performed at around 2 million PBMC per well with around 9.3 IU/ml IL-2 and 9.5 to 10 ug/ml peptides added. Each culture had half its medium swapped for IL-2 medium on days 3 and 7.

The input for sequencing was CD4+ T cells from PBMCs cultured with SARS-CoV-2 spike peptides, taken before COVID-19 vaccination. The chain uses TRBV6-5 and TRBJ1-2; 7 bases match TRBD1. This clonotype originated in a human donor who received a COVID-19 vaccine. This CDR3 is CASRQGQYGYTF. CDR3 nucleotide sequence: TGTGCCAGCAGACAGGGGCAGTATGGCTACACCTTC.